Listed here are 22 T cell receptor beta chains from one sample, sequenced in a study of T cell responses to AZD1222 COVID-19 vaccine. Only in-frame clones appear in the TCRdb table, and some are missing; sequencing was by immunoSEQ multiplex PCR. The sample shows over 85,000 clones, 85% to 90% of them seen only once. The sequencing here drew on peripheral blood, taken 28 days after the second AZD1222 dose. The source is an adult who received the AZD1222 COVID-19 vaccine.

This chain joins TRBV24-1 and TRBJ2-3; 10 bases agree with TRBD2. Germline CDR1 and CDR2: KGHDR and SFDVKD. The J segment lost 2 bases and the V segment lost 6 bases, leaving 4 bases of the junction unmatched. The CDR3 sequence is 15 residues long. DNA for the CDR3: TGTGCCACCAGTCCAGGACTAGCGGACACAGATACGCAGTATTTT. This encodes CATSPGLADTDTQYF.

The CDR3 reads CASSLTVEAFF. CDR3 bases: TGTGCCAGCAGCTTGACGGTAGAAGCTTTCTTT. V gene TRBV7-9 combines with J gene TRBJ1-1; D unresolved. Looked up from germline, CDR1 is SEHNR and CDR2 is FQNEAQ (reference sequence). The length of the CDR3 is 11 residues. V shed 3 bases and J shed 8 bases, with 7 bases lying between them.

This chain connects TRBV27 to TRBJ1-6, with D perhaps TRBD1 (6 bases). Germline CDR1 is MNHEY and CDR2 is SMNVEV (reference sequence). The CDR3 length is 14 residues. V was trimmed by 6 bases and J by 6 bases, leaving 12 bases between them. CDR3 sequence: CASRKGGFNSPLHF. The CDR3 nucleotides are TGTGCCAGCAGAAAAGGGGGTTTTAATTCACCCCTCCACTTT.

The chain employs TRBV6-6 and TRBJ2-3; 10 bases are shared with TRBD2. Looked up from germline, CDR1 is MNHNY and CDR2 is SVGAGI (reference sequence). With V trimmed by 5 bases and J by 1 base, 9 bases remained unmatched. The CDR3 runs to 17 residues. The CDR3 sequence is CASSRTSGGGGTDTQYF. The CDR3 region has the DNA TGTGCCAGCAGTCGGACTAGCGGAGGAGGGGGCACAGATACGCAGTATTTT.

This chain joins TRBV18 and TRBJ2-3, with TRBD1 identical over 9 bases. The CDR3 is 15 amino acids. V lost 6 bases and J lost 4; bases outside the gene matches: 8. The germline gives CDR1 KGHSH, CDR2 LQKENI. The CDR3 region is CASSLVGQGSDTQYF. DNA of the CDR3: TGTGCCAGCTCCCTCGTGGGACAGGGTTCAGATACGCAGTATTTT.

This chain connects TRBV5-4 to TRBJ1-6; 11 nucleotides match TRBD1. The V and J ends lost 4 bases and 5 bases, in that order; junction bases with no gene match: 5. There are 16 residues in the CDR3. Germline CDR1 SGHNT, CDR2 YYREEE (reference sequence). CDR3 protein: CASSPRTGGNNSPLHF. The DNA for the CDR3 is TGTGCCAGCAGCCCACGGACAGGGGGCAATAATTCACCCCTCCACTTT. Looking up the rest from reference TRBV5-4 and TRBJ1-6 gives the full variable domain: ETGVTQSPTHLIKTRGQQVTLRCSSQSGHNTVSWYQQALGQGPQFIFQYYREEENGRGNFPPRFSGLQFPNYSSELNVNALELDDSALYLCASSPRTGGNNSPLHFGNGTRLTVT.

The count of this clone is one. This chain connects TRBV28 to TRBJ2-3; tentative D call: TRBD2 (5 bases). V was clipped by 3 bases and J by 5 bases, with 15 bases between them. From germline, CDR1 is MDHEN and CDR2 SYDVKM. This CDR3 is 15 amino acids long. The CDR3 region has the DNA TGTGCCAGCAGTTTTGTGGGAGACTCAGGAGATACGCAGTATTTT. The encoded protein is CASSFVGDSGDTQYF.

CDR3: CASSLISGYNEKLFF. The CDR3 bases are TGTGCCAGCAGTTTAATCTCAGGTTATAATGAAAAACTGTTTTTT. The chain uses TRBV28 and TRBJ1-4; D remains unclear. Germline CDR1 MDHEN, CDR2 SYDVKM. This CDR3 is built from 15 residues. The germline V and J ends were trimmed by 2 bases and 4 bases, with 11 bases remaining between them.

This clone was picked up a small number of times. V usage is TRBV24-1 and J usage is TRBJ1-2, with a tentative D call TRBD1 (6 bases). Germline CDR1 KGHDR, CDR2 SFDVKD. The CDR3 totals 14 residues. Trimming removed 3 bases from V and 6 bases from J, with 13 bases in between. The CDR3 sequence is CATSDTRDIHGYTF. The CDR3 coding sequence is TGTGCCACCAGTGATACCCGGGACATTCATGGCTACACCTTC.

The CDR3, as DNA: TGCGCCAGCAGCCAAGTCAGGGGAAACACCATATATTTT. Translation: CASSQVRGNTIYF. The V gene is TRBV4-1, the J gene TRBJ1-3; D is ambiguous. Trimming removed 1 base at V and 4 bases at J, with 5 bases between. The germline V gene has CDR1 MGHRA and CDR2 YSYEKL. The CDR3 length is 13 residues.

The rearrangement links TRBV30 to TRBJ1-5; D is possibly TRBD1 (5 bases). Between the trimmed V and J ends, which lost 3 bases and 3 bases, there was a span of 12 bases. In germline, CDR1 is GTSNPN, CDR2 SVGIG (reference sequence). The CDR3 is made up of 14 amino acids. In nucleotides, the CDR3 is TGTGCCTGGAGCCCCGGGGACCTCAATCAGCCCCAGCATTTT. It translates to CAWSPGDLNQPQHF. Full variable domain (remainder filled in from reference TRBV30 and TRBJ1-5): SQTIHQWPATLVQPVGSPLSLECTVEGTSNPNLYWYRQAAGRGLQLLFYSVGIGQISSEVPQNLSASRPQDRQFILSSKKLLLSDSGFYLCAWSPGDLNQPQHFGDGTRLSIL.

J is TRBJ2-7 and V is TRBV27, with TRBD1 matching 11 bases. CDR1 MNHEY and CDR2 SMNVEV come from the germline V gene (reference sequence). Trimming took 5 bases from V and 6 from J; bases not matched to a gene: 6. The CDR3 is 14 amino acids. CDR3 region: CASSRPGQGVEQYF. The CDR3 DNA sequence: TGTGCCAGCAGTCGTCCGGGACAGGGGGTCGAGCAGTACTTC.

V usage is TRBV3-1 (or the pseudogene TRBV3-2) and J usage is TRBJ2-2, with 7 bases lining up with TRBD2. V shed 5 bases, J shed 6 bases, and the junction held 9 bases outside the gene matches. Germline CDR1 and CDR2: LGHDT and YNNKEL (reference sequence). CDR3 length equals 15 residues. CDR3 residues: CASSLRLALAGELFF. Written as DNA, the CDR3 is TGTGCCAGCAGCTTGAGACTAGCTCTAGCCGGGGAGCTGTTTTTT.

This rearrangement joins TRBV6-5 to TRBJ2-7; D perhaps matches TRBD1 (6 bases). Trimming pared 0 bases from V and 3 bases from J, leaving 9 bases between. Looked up from germline, CDR1 is MNHEY and CDR2 is SVGAGI. The CDR3 loop spans 14 amino acids. The CDR3 here is CASSYSMDSYEQYF. CDR3 coding DNA: TGTGCCAGCAGTTACTCGATGGACAGCTACGAGCAGTACTTC.

The CDR3 is CAISESTGSNEKLFF. The CDR3 DNA reads TGTGCCATCAGTGAGTCGACTGGGTCTAATGAAAAACTGTTTTTT. V usage is TRBV10-3 and J usage is TRBJ1-4; D unclear. Germline CDR1 and CDR2: ENHRY and SYGVKD. Trimming took 0 bases from V and 3 from J, leaving 8 bases between them. The CDR3 has 15 residues.

This sequence joins TRBV14 and TRBJ1-3; D is unclear. The CDR3 extends over 13 amino acids. V lost 7 bases and J 9 bases, leaving 16 bases between the germline ends. Germline V gene lookup returns CDR1 SGHDN and CDR2 FVKESK. DNA for the CDR3: TGTGCCAGCACCATACGCCCAGAAAGCACCATATATTTT. It translates to CASTIRPESTIYF.

The chain has TRBV11-3 and TRBJ2-7, with TRBD1 matching over 7 bases. The CDR3 extends over 14 amino acids. The V gene end was trimmed by 3 bases and the J gene end by 0 bases; junction bases not matched to a gene: 2. From germline, CDR1 is SGHNT and CDR2 YENEEA. This chain's CDR3 is CASSFTGASYEQYF. The CDR3 DNA sequence: TGTGCCAGCAGCTTCACAGGGGCCTCCTACGAGCAGTACTTC.

The CDR3: CASSGGGTMNTEAFF. CDR3 nucleotide sequence: TGTGCCAGCAGCGGGGGGGGGACGATGAACACTGAAGCTTTCTTT. The chain carries TRBV5-4 and TRBJ1-1, with D maybe TRBD1 (5 bases). The CDR3 consists of 15 residues. The germline gives CDR1 SGHNT, CDR2 YYREEE (reference sequence). V lost 4 bases and J 0 bases, leaving 13 bases between the germline ends.

The chain has TRBV28 and TRBJ2-7; weak D call: TRBD1 (6 bases). The V gene's germline CDR1 is MDHEN and CDR2 SYDVKM. Trimming pared 3 bases from V and 2 bases from J, leaving 8 bases between. This CDR3 is 13 amino acids long. CDR3 protein: CASSFEGAYEQYF. The CDR3 bases are TGTGCCAGCAGTTTCGAGGGGGCCTACGAGCAGTACTTC.

The chain employs TRBV5-1 and TRBJ1-2, with D maybe TRBD1 (5 bases). This CDR3 contains 15 residues. Trimming cost V 2 bases and J 0 bases, with 11 bases left between them. Germline V gives CDR1 SGHRS, CDR2 YFSETQ. The CDR3 reads CASSLLPGPNYGYTF. The CDR3 DNA reads TGCGCCAGCAGCTTACTGCCGGGACCTAACTATGGCTACACCTTC.

V usage is TRBV27 and J usage is TRBJ1-3, with D maybe TRBD1 (6 bases). This CDR3 has 16 amino acids. Trimming stripped 6 bases from V and 0 bases from J, with 15 bases between. Looked up from germline, CDR1 is MNHEY and CDR2 is SMNVEV (reference sequence). This chain's CDR3 is CASSKDRSSSGNTIYF. The CDR3 region has the DNA TGTGCCAGCAGCAAAGACAGGTCCAGCTCTGGAAACACCATATATTTT.

The rearrangement links TRBV6-6 to TRBJ1-2; 7 nucleotides match TRBD1. The CDR3 runs to 13 residues. Germline V gene sequence: CDR1 MNHNY, CDR2 SVGAGI (reference sequence). V lost 5 bases, J lost 4 bases, and 4 bases stayed unmatched. The CDR3 DNA reads as TGTGCCAGCAGTGGGACAGCGATCTATGGCTACACCTTC. The encoded protein is CASSGTAIYGYTF.